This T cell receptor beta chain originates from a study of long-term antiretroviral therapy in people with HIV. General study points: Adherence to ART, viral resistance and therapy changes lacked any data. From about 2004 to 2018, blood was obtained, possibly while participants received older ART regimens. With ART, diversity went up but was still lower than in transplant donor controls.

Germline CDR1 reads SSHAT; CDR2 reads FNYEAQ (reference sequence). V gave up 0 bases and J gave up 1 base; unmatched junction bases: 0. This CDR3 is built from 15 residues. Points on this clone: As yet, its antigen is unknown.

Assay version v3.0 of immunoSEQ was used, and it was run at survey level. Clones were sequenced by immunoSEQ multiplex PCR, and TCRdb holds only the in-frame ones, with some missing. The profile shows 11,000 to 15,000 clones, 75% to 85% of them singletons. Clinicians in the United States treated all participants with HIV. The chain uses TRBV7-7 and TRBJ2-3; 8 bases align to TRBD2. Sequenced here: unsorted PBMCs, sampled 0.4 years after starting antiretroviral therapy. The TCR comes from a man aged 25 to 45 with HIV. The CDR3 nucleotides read TGTGCCAGCAGCTTAGCTAGCGGGGGCACAGATACGCAGTATTTT. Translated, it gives CASSLASGGTDTQYF.